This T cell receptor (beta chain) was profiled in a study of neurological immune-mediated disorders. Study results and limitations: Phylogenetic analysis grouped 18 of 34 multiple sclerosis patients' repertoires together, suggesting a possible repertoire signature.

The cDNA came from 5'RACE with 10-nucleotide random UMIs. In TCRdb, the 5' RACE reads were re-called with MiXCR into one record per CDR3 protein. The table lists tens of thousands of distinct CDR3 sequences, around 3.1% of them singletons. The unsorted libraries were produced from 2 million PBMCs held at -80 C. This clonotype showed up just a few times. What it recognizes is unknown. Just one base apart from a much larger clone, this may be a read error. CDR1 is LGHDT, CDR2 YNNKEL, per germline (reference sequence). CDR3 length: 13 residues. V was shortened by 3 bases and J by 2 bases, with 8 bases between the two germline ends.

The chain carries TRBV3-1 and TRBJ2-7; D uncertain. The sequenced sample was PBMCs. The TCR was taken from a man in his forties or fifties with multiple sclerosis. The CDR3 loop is CASSHRKAYEQYF. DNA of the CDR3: TGTGCCAGCAGCCACCGAAAGGCCTACGAGCAGTACTTC.